The rows below give T cell receptor beta chains drawn from one sample of a study of T-cell memory formation after mild COVID-19. TCRdb recomputed calls from the 5' RACE reads with MiXCR, one row per CDR3 protein. This sample has some 450,000 distinct CDR3 sequences; approximately 18% occur once, and the top ten carry roughly 21%. Sequenced material: PBMCs or a T cell subset sorted from them (not recorded which). The receptors come from a man younger than 30 who had mild COVID-19 (a few samples of this study predate the infection). Cell type and time point are not known. The CDR3 runs from the conserved cysteine through the conserved F or W. The order of the fields is J gene, D gene, V gene, clone size, CDR3 protein, CDR3 DNA. The D gene is left open where the match is weak. Part of the rows lack a size; the others show once, few, many or a class for expanded clones.

J gene: TRBJ2-1
D gene: -
V gene: TRBV11-2
clone size: -
CDR3 protein: CASSSRVGEQFF
CDR3 DNA: TGTGCCAGCAGCAGCAGGGTGGGTGAGCAGTTCTTC

J gene: TRBJ2-4
D gene: -
V gene: TRBV7-9
clone size: many
CDR3 protein: CASSFFENIQYF
CDR3 DNA: TGTGCCAGCAGCTTCTTTGAGAACATTCAGTACTTC

J gene: TRBJ2-3
D gene: TRBD1
V gene: TRBV27
clone size: -
CDR3 protein: CASSLSGRDRDVGTQYF
CDR3 DNA: TGTGCCAGCAGTTTATCTGGCCGGGACAGGGACGTCGGTACGCAGTATTTT

J gene: TRBJ1-1
D gene: TRBD1
V gene: TRBV15
clone size: -
CDR3 protein: CATSTTGETEAFF
CDR3 DNA: TGTGCCACCAGCACAACAGGGGAGACTGAAGCTTTCTTT

J gene: TRBJ1-5
D gene: TRBD1
V gene: TRBV6-6
clone size: many
CDR3 protein: CASTLQGGGNQPQHF
CDR3 DNA: TGTGCCAGCACCCTCCAGGGGGGGGGCAATCAGCCCCAGCATTTT

J gene: TRBJ2-7
D gene: -
V gene: TRBV20-1
clone size: -
CDR3 protein: CSARKTGQSYEQYF
CDR3 DNA: TGCAGTGCTAGGAAAACGGGCCAAAGCTACGAGCAGTACTTC

J gene: TRBJ2-1
D gene: TRBD1
V gene: TRBV6-5
clone size: many
CDR3 protein: CASSSQGVGYNEQFF
CDR3 DNA: TGTGCCAGCAGTTCGCAGGGGGTGGGCTACAATGAGCAGTTCTTC

J gene: TRBJ2-5
D gene: -
V gene: TRBV6-2/TRBV6-3
clone size: -
CDR3 protein: CASSYGQAGSGQETQYF
CDR3 DNA: TGTGCCAGCAGTTACGGGCAGGCGGGGTCGGGCCAAGAGACCCAGTACTTC

J gene: TRBJ1-5
D gene: TRBD1
V gene: TRBV10-3
clone size: -
CDR3 protein: CAISAGDRGNQPQHF
CDR3 DNA: TGTGCCATCAGCGCCGGCGACAGGGGCAATCAGCCCCAGCATTTT

J gene: TRBJ2-5
D gene: -
V gene: TRBV5-4
clone size: -
CDR3 protein: CASSGPPGQQETQYF
CDR3 DNA: TGTGCCAGCAGCGGCCCACCCGGACAGCAAGAGACCCAGTACTTC

J gene: TRBJ1-6
D gene: TRBD1
V gene: TRBV27
clone size: few
CDR3 protein: CASSRNRGGDSPLHF
CDR3 DNA: TGTGCCAGCAGTCGAAACAGGGGGGGAGATTCACCCCTCCACTTT

J gene: TRBJ1-3
D gene: -
V gene: TRBV5-1
clone size: -
CDR3 protein: CASSLGRTADGNTIYF
CDR3 DNA: TGCGCCAGCAGCTTGGGACGGACGGCAGACGGAAACACCATATATTTT

J gene: TRBJ2-3
D gene: -
V gene: TRBV20-1
clone size: many
CDR3 protein: CSARVPATDTQYF
CDR3 DNA: TGCAGTGCTAGAGTGCCAGCTACAGATACGCAGTATTTT

J gene: TRBJ2-3
D gene: TRBD2
V gene: TRBV7-3
clone size: -
CDR3 protein: CASSRLGGSSSTDTQYF
CDR3 DNA: TGTGCCAGCAGCCGCCTGGGGGGGAGTTCTAGCACAGATACGCAGTATTTT

J gene: TRBJ2-4
D gene: -
V gene: TRBV7-9
clone size: -
CDR3 protein: CASSGEGDIQYF
CDR3 DNA: TGTGCCAGCAGCGGCGAAGGGGACATTCAGTACTTC

J gene: TRBJ2-3
D gene: TRBD2
V gene: TRBV5-1
clone size: -
CDR3 protein: CASSLGMTSGGTDTQYF
CDR3 DNA: TGCGCCAGCAGCTTGGGGATGACTAGCGGGGGCACAGATACGCAGTATTTT

J gene: TRBJ1-2
D gene: -
V gene: TRBV4-3
clone size: few
CDR3 protein: CASSRLTLPDIHGYTF
CDR3 DNA: TGCGCCAGCAGCCGCCTCACCCTACCGGACATTCATGGCTACACCTTC

J gene: TRBJ1-5
D gene: TRBD1
V gene: TRBV6-2/TRBV6-3
clone size: many
CDR3 protein: CASSDRGSRQPQHF
CDR3 DNA: TGTGCCAGCAGCGACAGGGGCAGTAGGCAGCCCCAGCATTTT

J gene: TRBJ1-1
D gene: -
V gene: TRBV5-1
clone size: many
CDR3 protein: CASSLNGGSETEAFF
CDR3 DNA: TGCGCCAGCAGCTTGAATGGGGGCTCAGAAACTGAAGCTTTCTTT

J gene: TRBJ2-5
D gene: -
V gene: TRBV10-3
clone size: -
CDR3 protein: CAISESTETQYF
CDR3 DNA: TGTGCCATCAGTGAGTCAACCGAGACCCAGTACTTC

J gene: TRBJ2-3
D gene: TRBD2
V gene: TRBV6-2/TRBV6-3
clone size: -
CDR3 protein: CASSYSTAGTSGGPSTDTQYF
CDR3 DNA: TGTGCCAGCAGTTACTCGACGGCCGGGACTAGCGGGGGGCCCAGCACAGATACGCAGTATTTT

J gene: TRBJ2-7
D gene: -
V gene: TRBV2
clone size: -
CDR3 protein: CASSLTGSSYEQYF
CDR3 DNA: TGTGCCAGCAGTTTAACAGGGTCCTCCTACGAGCAGTACTTC

J gene: TRBJ2-2
D gene: TRBD2
V gene: TRBV7-3
clone size: -
CDR3 protein: CASSLTGRGGLMSGELFF
CDR3 DNA: TGTGCCAGCAGCTTAACGGGACGGGGGGGCCTAATGTCCGGGGAGCTGTTTTTT

J gene: TRBJ1-5
D gene: TRBD1
V gene: TRBV7-2
clone size: -
CDR3 protein: CASSFQTGTNQPQHF
CDR3 DNA: TGTGCCAGCAGCTTCCAGACAGGGACCAATCAGCCCCAGCATTTT

J gene: TRBJ2-3
D gene: TRBD2
V gene: TRBV12-3/TRBV12-4
clone size: -
CDR3 protein: CASSLDSSGGADTQYF
CDR3 DNA: TGTGCCAGCAGTCTAGACTCTAGCGGGGGGGCAGATACGCAGTATTTT

J gene: TRBJ1-1
D gene: TRBD1
V gene: TRBV5-1
clone size: -
CDR3 protein: CASSLTGSDGEAFF
CDR3 DNA: TGCGCCAGCAGCCTGACAGGGAGTGACGGTGAAGCTTTCTTT

J gene: TRBJ1-5
D gene: -
V gene: TRBV28
clone size: once
CDR3 protein: CASSTRPPNQPQHF
CDR3 DNA: TGTGCCAGCAGTACGAGGCCGCCAAATCAGCCCCAGCATTTT

J gene: TRBJ2-7
D gene: TRBD2
V gene: TRBV7-8
clone size: few
CDR3 protein: CASASGGGNEQYF
CDR3 DNA: TGTGCCAGCGCTAGCGGGGGCGGAAACGAGCAGTACTTC

J gene: TRBJ2-7
D gene: -
V gene: TRBV11-2
clone size: many
CDR3 protein: CASSVSYEQYF
CDR3 DNA: TGTGCCAGCAGCGTCTCCTACGAGCAGTACTTC

J gene: TRBJ1-4
D gene: TRBD1
V gene: TRBV6-1
clone size: -
CDR3 protein: CASSADRDEKLFF
CDR3 DNA: TGTGCCAGCAGTGCCGACAGGGACGAAAAACTGTTTTTT

J gene: TRBJ1-1
D gene: -
V gene: TRBV4-1
clone size: -
CDR3 protein: CASSQEVGSTEAFF
CDR3 DNA: TGCGCCAGCAGCCAAGAGGTTGGGAGCACTGAAGCTTTCTTT

J gene: TRBJ1-2
D gene: TRBD1
V gene: TRBV20-1
clone size: -
CDR3 protein: CSARATGTGDSGYTF
CDR3 DNA: TGCAGTGCTAGAGCCACCGGGACAGGGGACTCTGGCTACACCTTC

J gene: TRBJ2-7
D gene: -
V gene: TRBV7-2
clone size: -
CDR3 protein: CASRTGTASYEQYF
CDR3 DNA: TGTGCCAGCCGAACCGGGACCGCATCCTACGAGCAGTACTTC

J gene: TRBJ2-2
D gene: TRBD2
V gene: TRBV6-2/TRBV6-3
clone size: -
CDR3 protein: CASSSLADMNTGELFF
CDR3 DNA: TGTGCCAGCAGTTCCCTAGCGGATATGAACACCGGGGAGCTGTTTTTT

J gene: TRBJ2-3
D gene: -
V gene: TRBV29-1
clone size: -
CDR3 protein: CSAVGGGPTDTQYF
CDR3 DNA: TGCAGCGCTGTGGGCGGGGGCCCCACAGATACGCAGTATTTT

J gene: TRBJ1-1
D gene: TRBD1
V gene: TRBV7-2
clone size: -
CDR3 protein: CASNRDRENTEAFF
CDR3 DNA: TGTGCCAGCAACCGGGACAGGGAGAACACTGAAGCTTTCTTT

J gene: TRBJ2-5
D gene: -
V gene: TRBV4-1
clone size: few
CDR3 protein: CASSQDRTVQETQYF
CDR3 DNA: TGCGCCAGCAGCCAAGATCGAACAGTCCAAGAGACCCAGTACTTC

J gene: TRBJ2-2
D gene: -
V gene: TRBV6-5
clone size: -
CDR3 protein: CASSYLRGAPGELFF
CDR3 DNA: TGTGCCAGCAGCTACCTAAGGGGGGCTCCGGGGGAGCTGTTTTTT

J gene: TRBJ2-5
D gene: TRBD1
V gene: TRBV20-1
clone size: -
CDR3 protein: CSALTGGSWSQETQYF
CDR3 DNA: TGCAGTGCTCTGACAGGGGGCTCGTGGTCCCAAGAGACCCAGTACTTC

J gene: TRBJ2-7
D gene: TRBD2
V gene: TRBV20-1
clone size: many
CDR3 protein: CSASTSGGAGFNEQYF
CDR3 DNA: TGCAGTGCTTCGACTAGCGGGGGGGCCGGTTTTAACGAGCAGTACTTC

J gene: TRBJ2-5
D gene: -
V gene: TRBV20-1
clone size: few
CDR3 protein: CSASPERSYQETQYF
CDR3 DNA: TGCAGTGCTAGCCCCGAGCGGAGTTACCAAGAGACCCAGTACTTC

J gene: TRBJ2-7
D gene: -
V gene: TRBV18
clone size: -
CDR3 protein: CASSVQGTGEQYF
CDR3 DNA: TGTGCCAGCTCAGTACAGGGAACTGGCGAGCAGTACTTC

J gene: TRBJ1-5
D gene: TRBD1
V gene: TRBV10-3
clone size: -
CDR3 protein: CAISDRDRGQPQHF
CDR3 DNA: TGTGCCATCAGTGACCGGGACAGGGGTCAGCCCCAGCATTTT

J gene: TRBJ2-3
D gene: -
V gene: TRBV24-1
clone size: few
CDR3 protein: CATSDRGSYTQYF
CDR3 DNA: TGTGCCACCAGTGACCGGGGGAGTTATACGCAGTATTTT

J gene: TRBJ2-5
D gene: TRBD2
V gene: TRBV2
clone size: -
CDR3 protein: CASSEETSGYQETQYF
CDR3 DNA: TGTGCCAGCAGTGAAGAGACTAGCGGTTACCAAGAGACCCAGTACTTC